These 21 T cell receptor beta chains came from one sample sequenced in a study of control samples from healthy donors and cancer patients. Clones were read by immunoSEQ multiplex PCR, and TCRdb kept only the in-frame ones, dropping some. The sample consists of some 120,000 clones, around nine tenths of them appearing once. Sequenced input: blood. Receptors originate from a man in his forties or fifties in good health.

Written as DNA, the CDR3 is TGCGCCAGCAGGCTATCTAGGGGCTACACCGGGGAGCTGTTTTTT. Translating gives CASRLSRGYTGELFF. The chain combines TRBV10-1 with TRBJ2-2; possible D gene TRBD1, 5 bases. Germline CDR1 and CDR2: WNHNN and SYGVQD (reference sequence). Trimming took 6 bases from V and 3 from J, leaving 14 bases between them. The length of the CDR3 is 15 residues.

This clone was seen once. The chain combines TRBV19 with TRBJ2-7; weak D call: TRBD2 (6 bases). The CDR3 has 14 residues. Germline CDR1 LNHDA, CDR2 SQIVND (reference sequence). Trimming removed 5 bases from V and 1 base from J, with 12 bases in between. CDR3 coding DNA: TGTGCCAGTAGTGGCACGACTAGATCCTACGAGCAGTACTTC. Residues: CASSGTTRSYEQYF.

The V and J genes are TRBV6-5 and TRBJ2-7, with 7 bases fitting TRBD2. Germline CDR1 MNHEY, CDR2 SVGAGI. V trimming: 2 bases; J trimming: 6 bases; junction bases outside the gene matches: 10. The CDR3 runs 15 residues. The chain's CDR3 is CASSYTRTSSAEQYF. For the CDR3, the DNA is TGTGCCAGCAGTTACACCAGGACTAGTTCGGCCGAGCAGTACTTC.

This chain uses TRBV6-1 with TRBJ2-3; TRBD1 agrees at 8 bases. CDR1 MNHNS and CDR2 SASEGT come from the germline V gene. This CDR3 comprises 15 residues. The J segment lost 1 base and the V segment lost 0 bases, leaving 0 bases of the junction unmatched. The CDR3 coding sequence is TGTGCCAGCAGTGAAGCGACAGGGGGCACAGATACGCAGTATTTT. Its translation: CASSEATGGTDTQYF.

This chain links TRBV7-2 with TRBJ1-4, with 7 bases fitting TRBD1. Trimming at V came to 2 bases and at J to 8 bases, leaving 14 bases not matched to a gene. Germline V gene lookup returns CDR1 SGHTA and CDR2 FQGNSA. The CDR3 spans 17 residues. The CDR3 here is CASSLSRLTGSGEKLFF. For the CDR3, the DNA is TGTGCCAGCAGCTTAAGTAGATTGACAGGGTCGGGAGAAAAACTGTTTTTT. The full variable domain, with the rest looked up from reference TRBV7-2 and TRBJ1-4, is GAGVSQSPSNKVTEKGKDVELRCDPISGHTALYWYRQSLGQGLEFLIYFQGNSAPDKSGLPSDRFSAERTGGSVSTLTIQRTQQEDSAVYLCASSLSRLTGSGEKLFFGSGTQLSVL.

The chain combines TRBV9 with TRBJ1-2; D is undetermined. Trimming stripped 0 bases from V and 0 bases from J, with 9 bases between. Germline CDR1 is SGDLS and CDR2 is YYNGEE. The CDR3 loop spans 15 amino acids. The CDR3 protein is CASSVDLSTNYGYTF. The CDR3 DNA sequence: TGTGCCAGCAGCGTAGACCTGAGCACTAACTATGGCTACACCTTC.

The gene calls are TRBV4-1 and TRBJ2-7; D is ambiguous. V lost 2 bases and J 6 bases, leaving 11 bases between the germline ends. CDR1 MGHRA and CDR2 YSYEKL come from the germline V gene. CDR3 length: 13 amino acids. The CDR3 DNA reads as TGCGCCAGCAGCCAACCGGGTGGGGTCGAGCAGTACTTC. This translates into CASSQPGGVEQYF.

V gene TRBV11-3 combines with J gene TRBJ2-1, with TRBD1 identical over 7 bases. Losses at the gene ends were 8 bases for V and 3 bases for J; bases not matched to a gene: 10. CDR1 SGHNT and CDR2 YENEEA come from the germline V gene. The CDR3 has 15 amino acids. CDR3 in DNA: TGTGCCAGCCAGGGACAGCGACTAAACTACAATGAGCAGTTCTTC. Amino acids: CASQGQRLNYNEQFF. Together with reference TRBV11-3 and TRBJ2-1, the CDR3 gives the full variable domain: EAGVVQSPRYKIIEKKQPVAFWCNPISGHNTLYWYLQNLGQGPELLIRYENEEAVDDSQLPKDRFSAERLKGVDSTLKIQPAELGDSAVYLCASQGQRLNYNEQFFGPGTRLTVL.

The chain has TRBV6-2 or TRBV6-3 and TRBJ1-2, with D uncertain. The CDR3 has 13 amino acids. V was clipped by 3 bases and J by 1 base, with 6 bases between them. CDR1 and CDR2 (germline): MNHEY, SVGEGT. CDR3 sequence reads: CASSYSLNYGYTF. As DNA, the CDR3 is TGTGCCAGCAGTTATAGCCTTAACTATGGCTACACCTTC.

This clone was counted a single time. The chain recombines TRBV2 with TRBJ1-5; D is possibly TRBD1 (6 bases). Trimming left V 5 bases short and J 2 bases short, with 34 bases between. Germline V gene data show CDR1 as SNHLY and CDR2 as FYNNEI. The CDR3 has 22 amino acids. This chain's CDR3 is CASSSWDPAGKRGWLRNQPQHF. The CDR3 nucleotides read TGTGCCAGCAGTTCCTGGGACCCAGCAGGCAAAAGGGGGTGGCTTCGCAATCAGCCCCAGCATTTT.

J is TRBJ1-5 and V is TRBV7-8; weak D call: TRBD1 (6 bases). Germline V CDR1 and CDR2: SGHVS, FQNEAQ. V lost 1 base to trimming and J lost 3 bases, with 16 bases between them. CDR3 length: 17 residues. The CDR3 nucleotides read TGTGCCAGCAGCTTAGTTGGTGGGGGCGCGTACAATCAGCCCCAGCATTTT. This sequence encodes CASSLVGGGAYNQPQHF.

The chain carries TRBV20-1 and TRBJ1-1; a weak D match, TRBD1 (5 bases). Germline V gene lookup returns CDR1 DFQATT and CDR2 SNEGSKA (reference sequence). Trimming pared 5 bases from V and 4 bases from J, leaving 8 bases between. This CDR3 comprises 11 residues. CDR3: CSAYRSTEAFF. The CDR3, as DNA: TGCAGTGCTTACAGGTCCACTGAAGCTTTCTTT.

This clone has only a few counts. The chain is built from TRBV25-1 and TRBJ2-2; TRBD2 agrees at 13 bases. The germline CDR1 and CDR2 sequences are MGHDK and SYGVNS. This CDR3 comprises 16 residues. V trimming: 4 bases; J trimming: 5 bases; junction bases outside the gene matches: 4. The CDR3 nucleotides are TGTGCCAGCAGTGGGGGGACTAGCGGGGTTACCGGGGAGCTGTTTTTT. This gives the protein CASSGGTSGVTGELFF.

The chain recombines TRBV6-2 or TRBV6-3 with TRBJ2-7; D unclear. V dropped 4 bases and J dropped 3 bases, with 10 bases sitting between them. This CDR3 spans 13 amino acids. Germline values: CDR1 MNHEY, CDR2 SVGEGT. This chain's CDR3 is CASSFTLYYEQYF. In DNA form, the CDR3 reads TGTGCCAGCAGTTTCACCCTTTACTACGAGCAGTACTTC.

The genes are TRBV12-3 or TRBV12-4 and TRBJ2-7; TRBD2 might be the D (5 bases). The CDR3 consists of 13 residues. Trimming stripped 7 bases from V and 6 bases from J, with 16 bases between. The CDR3 sequence is CASTPGIGGEQYF. The CDR3 region has the DNA TGTGCCAGCACTCCCGGGATAGGTGGCGAGCAGTACTTC.

The sample holds one count of this clone. The genes are TRBV11-3 and TRBJ2-5, with 9 bases lining up with TRBD1. Germline trimming cut 4 bases from V and 5 bases from J; bases unmatched to any gene: 17. The germline gives CDR1 SGHNT, CDR2 YENEEA. The CDR3 contains 18 residues. As DNA, the CDR3 is TGTGCCAGCAGCTCCCCAAAAACTTCCGGGACAGGGCTCGAGACCCAGTACTTC. Residues: CASSSPKTSGTGLETQYF.

The chain joins TRBV9 to TRBJ1-5; D might be TRBD1 (6 bases). This CDR3 has 15 amino acids. V was cut by 0 bases and J by 4 bases, with 11 bases left in between. Per the germline V gene, CDR1 is SGDLS and CDR2 is YYNGEE. The CDR3 DNA is TGTGCCAGCAGCGTAGGAGGGGGACGAAATCAGCCCCAGCATTTT. Protein sequence: CASSVGGGRNQPQHF.

This chain joins TRBV5-8 and TRBJ2-2; D unclear. The CDR3 totals 13 residues. Trimming left V 0 bases short and J 4 bases short, with 4 bases between. Germline CDR1 is SGHTS and CDR2 is YDEGEE. The CDR3, as DNA: TGTGCCAGCAGCTTGGTCGGCACCGGGGAGCTGTTTTTT. This translates into CASSLVGTGELFF.

This clone is a singleton in its sample. This sample also contains other DNA sequences that code for the same CDR3. The chain has TRBV4-3 and TRBJ2-5; the match to TRBD2 covers 14 bases. CDR1 LGHNA and CDR2 YSLEER come from the germline V gene. The CDR3 consists of 16 residues. The trim removed 1 base at V and 5 bases at J, leaving 3 bases unmatched. CDR3 residues: CASSQGLAGGRETQYF. In nucleotides, the CDR3 is TGCGCCAGCAGCCAAGGACTAGCGGGGGGGCGGGAGACCCAGTACTTC.

This sequence joins TRBV30 and TRBJ2-5, with TRBD1 matching over 7 bases. CDR1 GTSNPN and CDR2 SVGIG come from the germline V gene (reference sequence). The CDR3 extends over 13 amino acids. Germline trimming cut 6 bases from V and 3 bases from J; bases unmatched to any gene: 7. CDR3 coding DNA: TGTGCCTGTAAAACAGGGGAAAAAGAGACCCAGTACTTC. This translates into CACKTGEKETQYF.

This clone appeared once. The CDR3 protein is CASRLAGTFEQYF. The CDR3 coding sequence is TGTGCCAGCAGACTAGCGGGGACATTTGAGCAGTACTTC. The chain carries TRBV7-2 and TRBJ2-7; TRBD2 matches 10 bases. This CDR3 has 13 residues. Germline CDR1 reads SGHTA; CDR2 reads FQGNSA. Trimming took 6 bases from V and 7 from J; bases not matched to a gene: 6.